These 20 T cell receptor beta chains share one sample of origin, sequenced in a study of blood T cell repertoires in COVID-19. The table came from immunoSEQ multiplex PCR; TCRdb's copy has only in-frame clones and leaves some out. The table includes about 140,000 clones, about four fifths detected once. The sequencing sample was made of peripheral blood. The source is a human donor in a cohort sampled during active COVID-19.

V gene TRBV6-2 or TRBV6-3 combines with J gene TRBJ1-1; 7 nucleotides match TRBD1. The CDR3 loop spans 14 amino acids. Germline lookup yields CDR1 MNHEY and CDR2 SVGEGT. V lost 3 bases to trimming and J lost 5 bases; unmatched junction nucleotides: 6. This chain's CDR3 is CASSYPSRGTEAFF. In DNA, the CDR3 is TGTGCCAGCAGTTATCCCTCCAGGGGGACTGAAGCTTTCTTT.

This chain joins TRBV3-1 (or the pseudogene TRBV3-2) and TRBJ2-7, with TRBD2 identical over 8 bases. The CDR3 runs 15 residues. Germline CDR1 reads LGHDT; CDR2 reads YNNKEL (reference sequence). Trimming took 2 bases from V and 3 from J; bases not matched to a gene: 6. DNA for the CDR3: TGTGCCAGCAGCCAATTGCCGGGAGGGGGCTACGAGCAGTACTTC. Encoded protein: CASSQLPGGGYEQYF.

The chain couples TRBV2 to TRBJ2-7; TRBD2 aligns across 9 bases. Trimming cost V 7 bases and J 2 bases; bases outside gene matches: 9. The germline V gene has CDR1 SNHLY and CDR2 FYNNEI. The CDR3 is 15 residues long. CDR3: CASKIQREAPYEQYF. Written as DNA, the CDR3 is TGTGCCAGCAAAATTCAGCGGGAGGCGCCCTACGAGCAGTACTTC.

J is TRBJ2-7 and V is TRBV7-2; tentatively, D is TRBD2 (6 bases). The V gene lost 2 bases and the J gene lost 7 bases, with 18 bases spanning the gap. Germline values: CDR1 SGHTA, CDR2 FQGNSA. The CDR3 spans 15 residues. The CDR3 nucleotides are TGTGCCAGCAGCTTACCTGGAGGGGTACCTATAGAGCAGTACTTC. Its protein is CASSLPGGVPIEQYF.

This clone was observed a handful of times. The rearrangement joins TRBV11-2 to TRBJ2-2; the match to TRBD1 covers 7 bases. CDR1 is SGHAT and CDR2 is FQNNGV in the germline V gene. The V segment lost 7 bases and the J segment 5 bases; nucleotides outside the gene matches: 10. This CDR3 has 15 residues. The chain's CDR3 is CASTTGALGTGELFF. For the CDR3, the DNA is TGTGCCAGCACTACAGGGGCCCTCGGGACCGGGGAGCTGTTTTTT. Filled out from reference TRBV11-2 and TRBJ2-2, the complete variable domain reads EAGVAQSPRYKIIEKRQSVAFWCNPISGHATLYWYQQILGQGPKLLIQFQNNGVVDDSQLPKDRFSAERLKGVDSTLKIQPAKLEDSAVYLCASTTGALGTGELFFGEGSRLTVL.

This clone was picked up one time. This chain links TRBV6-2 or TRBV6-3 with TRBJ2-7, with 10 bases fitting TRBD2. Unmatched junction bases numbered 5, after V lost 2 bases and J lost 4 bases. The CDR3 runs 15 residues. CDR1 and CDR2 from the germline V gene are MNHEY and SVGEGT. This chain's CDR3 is CASSYKASGRYEQYF. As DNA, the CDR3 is TGTGCCAGCAGTTACAAGGCTAGCGGGAGATACGAGCAGTACTTC.

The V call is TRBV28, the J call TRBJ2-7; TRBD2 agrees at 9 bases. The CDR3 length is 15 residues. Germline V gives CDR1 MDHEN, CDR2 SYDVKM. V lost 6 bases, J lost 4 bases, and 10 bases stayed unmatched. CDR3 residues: CASSPSGTSGYEQYF. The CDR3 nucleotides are TGTGCCAGCAGCCCCTCCGGAACTAGCGGGTACGAGCAGTACTTC.

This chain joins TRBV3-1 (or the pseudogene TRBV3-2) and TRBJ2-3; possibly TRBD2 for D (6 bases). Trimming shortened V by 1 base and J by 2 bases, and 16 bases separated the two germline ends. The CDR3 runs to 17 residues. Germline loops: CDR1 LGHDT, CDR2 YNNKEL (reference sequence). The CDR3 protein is CASSQGGLAGSTDTQYF. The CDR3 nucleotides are TGTGCCAGCAGCCAAGGAGGTCTGGCGGGGTCCACAGATACGCAGTATTTT.

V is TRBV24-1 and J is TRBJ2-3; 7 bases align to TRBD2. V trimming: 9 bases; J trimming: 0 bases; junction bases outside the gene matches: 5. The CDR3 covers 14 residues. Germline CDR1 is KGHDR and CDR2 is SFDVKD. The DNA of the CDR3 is TGTGCCACCGGACTAGGCGGGAGCACAGATACGCAGTATTTT. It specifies CATGLGGSTDTQYF.

The CDR3 reads CASSQQGLAYEQYF. The CDR3 nucleotides read TGTGCCAGCAGCCAGCAAGGACTAGCCTACGAGCAGTACTTC. The V and J genes are TRBV9 and TRBJ2-7; TRBD2 matches at 7 bases. This CDR3 has 14 residues. V lost 4 bases and J lost 2; bases outside the gene matches: 6. Germline V CDR1 and CDR2: SGDLS, YYNGEE.

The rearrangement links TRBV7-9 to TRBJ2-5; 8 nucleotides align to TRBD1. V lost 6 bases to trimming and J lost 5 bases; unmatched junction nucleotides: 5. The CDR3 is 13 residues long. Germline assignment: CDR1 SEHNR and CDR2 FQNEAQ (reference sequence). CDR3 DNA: TGTGCCAGCAGACTCTGGACAGGGGAGACCCAGTACTTC. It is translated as CASRLWTGETQYF.

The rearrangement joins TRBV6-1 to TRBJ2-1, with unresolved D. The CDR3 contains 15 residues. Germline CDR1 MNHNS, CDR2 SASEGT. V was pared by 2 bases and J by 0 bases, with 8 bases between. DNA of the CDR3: TGTGCCAGCAGTGAATCTGAGAACTCCTACAATGAGCAGTTCTTC. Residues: CASSESENSYNEQFF.

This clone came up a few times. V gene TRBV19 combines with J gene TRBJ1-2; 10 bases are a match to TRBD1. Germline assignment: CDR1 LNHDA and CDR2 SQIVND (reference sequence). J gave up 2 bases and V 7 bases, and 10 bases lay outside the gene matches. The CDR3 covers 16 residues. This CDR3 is CASKVTGQGLNYGYTF. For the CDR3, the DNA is TGTGCCAGTAAAGTGACGGGACAGGGGTTGAACTATGGCTACACCTTC.

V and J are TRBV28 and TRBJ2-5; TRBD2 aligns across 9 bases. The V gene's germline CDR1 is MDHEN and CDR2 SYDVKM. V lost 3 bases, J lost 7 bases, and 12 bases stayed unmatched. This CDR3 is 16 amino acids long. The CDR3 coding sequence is TGTGCCAGCAGTTTCTATAGCGGGGGAACCTCGGGGACCCAGTACTTC. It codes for CASSFYSGGTSGTQYF.

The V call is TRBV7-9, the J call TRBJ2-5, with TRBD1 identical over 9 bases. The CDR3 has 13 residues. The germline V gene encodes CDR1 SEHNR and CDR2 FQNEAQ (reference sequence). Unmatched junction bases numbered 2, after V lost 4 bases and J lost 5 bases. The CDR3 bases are TGTGCCAGCAGCTCCGGACAGGGGGAGACCCAGTACTTC. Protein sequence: CASSSGQGETQYF.

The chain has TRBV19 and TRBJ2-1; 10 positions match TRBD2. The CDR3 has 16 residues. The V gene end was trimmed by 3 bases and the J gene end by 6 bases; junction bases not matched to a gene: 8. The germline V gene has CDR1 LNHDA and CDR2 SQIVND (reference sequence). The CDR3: CASSIFLAGVGNEQFF. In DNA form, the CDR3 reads TGTGCCAGTAGTATTTTCCTAGCGGGAGTCGGCAATGAGCAGTTCTTC.

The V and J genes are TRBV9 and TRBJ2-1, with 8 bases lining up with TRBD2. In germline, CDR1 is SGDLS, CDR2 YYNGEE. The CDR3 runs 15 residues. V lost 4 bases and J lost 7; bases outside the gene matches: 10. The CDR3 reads CASSSLAGPGNEQFF. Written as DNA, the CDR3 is TGTGCCAGCAGCTCATTAGCGGGGCCTGGGAATGAGCAGTTCTTC.

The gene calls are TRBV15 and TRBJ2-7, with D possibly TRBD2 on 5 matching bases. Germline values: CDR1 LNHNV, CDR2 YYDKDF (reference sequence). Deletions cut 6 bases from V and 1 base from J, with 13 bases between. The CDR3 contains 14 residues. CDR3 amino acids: CATSLQRTSYEQYF. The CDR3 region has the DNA TGTGCCACCAGTTTACAGCGGACGTCCTACGAGCAGTACTTC.

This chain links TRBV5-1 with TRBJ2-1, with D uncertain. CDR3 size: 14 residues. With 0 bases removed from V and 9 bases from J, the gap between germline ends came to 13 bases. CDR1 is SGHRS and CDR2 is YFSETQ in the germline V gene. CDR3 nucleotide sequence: TGCGCCAGCAGCTTGGGAGTGGCTAGTAGTGAGCAGTTCTTC. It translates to CASSLGVASSEQFF.

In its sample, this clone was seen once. CDR3 sequence (DNA): TGTGCCAGTAACCGGGACAGGGGATTCGGCGGGGAGCTGTTTTTT. This sequence encodes CASNRDRGFGGELFF. The V gene is TRBV19, the J gene TRBJ2-2, with TRBD1 matching 10 bases. CDR3 length: 15 amino acids. Germline CDR1 is LNHDA and CDR2 is SQIVND (reference sequence). V shed 7 bases, J shed 7 bases, and the junction held 9 bases outside the gene matches.